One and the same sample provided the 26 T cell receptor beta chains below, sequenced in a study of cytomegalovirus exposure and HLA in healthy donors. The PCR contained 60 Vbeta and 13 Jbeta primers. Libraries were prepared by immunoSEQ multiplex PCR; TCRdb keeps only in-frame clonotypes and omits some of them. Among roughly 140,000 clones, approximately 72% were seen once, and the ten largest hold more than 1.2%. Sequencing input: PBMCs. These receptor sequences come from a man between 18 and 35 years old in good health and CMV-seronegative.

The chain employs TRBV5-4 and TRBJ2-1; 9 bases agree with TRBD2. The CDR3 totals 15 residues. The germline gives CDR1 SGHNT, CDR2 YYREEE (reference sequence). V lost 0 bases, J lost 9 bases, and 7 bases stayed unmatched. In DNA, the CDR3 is TGTGCCAGCAGCTTGGCGGGACTAGCCGGATTTGAGCAGTTCTTC. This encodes CASSLAGLAGFEQFF.

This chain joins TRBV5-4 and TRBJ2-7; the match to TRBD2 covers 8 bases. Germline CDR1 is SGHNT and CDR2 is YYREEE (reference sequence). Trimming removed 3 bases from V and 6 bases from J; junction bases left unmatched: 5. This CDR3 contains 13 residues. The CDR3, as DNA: TGTGCCAGCAGCTCCGGACTAGCCGGCGAGCAGTACTTC. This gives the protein CASSSGLAGEQYF.

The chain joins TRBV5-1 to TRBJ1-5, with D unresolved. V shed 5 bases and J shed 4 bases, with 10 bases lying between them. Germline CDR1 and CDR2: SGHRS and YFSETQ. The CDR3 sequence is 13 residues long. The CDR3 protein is CASREAENQPQHF. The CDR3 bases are TGCGCCAGCAGAGAGGCCGAAAATCAGCCCCAGCATTTT.

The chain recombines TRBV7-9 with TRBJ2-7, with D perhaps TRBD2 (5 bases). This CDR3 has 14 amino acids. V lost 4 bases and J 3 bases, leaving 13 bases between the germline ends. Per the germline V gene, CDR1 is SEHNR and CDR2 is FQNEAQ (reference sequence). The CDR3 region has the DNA TGTGCCAGCAGCTCCCTAGGAGGAGTCTACGAGCAGTACTTC. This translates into CASSSLGGVYEQYF.

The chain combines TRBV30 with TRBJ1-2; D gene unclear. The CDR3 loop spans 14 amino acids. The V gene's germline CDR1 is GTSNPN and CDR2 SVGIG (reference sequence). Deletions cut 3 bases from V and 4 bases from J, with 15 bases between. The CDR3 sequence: CAWSWRPTGYGYTF. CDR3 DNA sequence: TGTGCCTGGAGCTGGAGGCCGACGGGCTATGGCTACACCTTC.

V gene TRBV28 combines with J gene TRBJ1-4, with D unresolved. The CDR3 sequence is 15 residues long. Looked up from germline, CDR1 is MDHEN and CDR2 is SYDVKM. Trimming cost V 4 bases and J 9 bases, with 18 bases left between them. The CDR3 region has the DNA TGTGCCAGCAGTTCCCTGGGTACAGCAGTCAAAAAACTGTTTTTT. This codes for CASSSLGTAVKKLFF.

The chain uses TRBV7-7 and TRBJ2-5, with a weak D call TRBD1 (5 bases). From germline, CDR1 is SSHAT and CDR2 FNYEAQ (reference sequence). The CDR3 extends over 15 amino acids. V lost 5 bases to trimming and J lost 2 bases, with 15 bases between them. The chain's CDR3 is CASSPLGLGQETQYF. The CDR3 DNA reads TGTGCCAGCAGCCCCTTGGGGCTTGGACAAGAGACCCAGTACTTC.

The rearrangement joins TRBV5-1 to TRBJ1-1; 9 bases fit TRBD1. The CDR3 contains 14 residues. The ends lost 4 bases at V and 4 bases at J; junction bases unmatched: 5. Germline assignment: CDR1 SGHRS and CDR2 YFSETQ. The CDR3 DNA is TGCGCCAGCAGCCCCGGGACAGGGATCACTGAAGCTTTCTTT. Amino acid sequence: CASSPGTGITEAFF.

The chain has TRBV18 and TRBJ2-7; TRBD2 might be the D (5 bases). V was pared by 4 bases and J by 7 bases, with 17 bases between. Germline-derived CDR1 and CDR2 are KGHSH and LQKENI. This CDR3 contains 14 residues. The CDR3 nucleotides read TGTGCCAGCTCACGTACGGATACCCCGGGAGAGCAGTACTTC. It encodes CASSRTDTPGEQYF.

CDR3: CASSQGTSSYEQYF. The CDR3 nucleotides read TGCGCCAGCAGCCAAGGGACTAGCTCCTACGAGCAGTACTTC. This chain links TRBV4-3 with TRBJ2-5; 7 bases align to TRBD2. The J call may be in error: the DNA end matches TRBJ2-7 better. The CDR3 spans 14 residues. Germline V gives CDR1 LGHNA, CDR2 YSLEER.

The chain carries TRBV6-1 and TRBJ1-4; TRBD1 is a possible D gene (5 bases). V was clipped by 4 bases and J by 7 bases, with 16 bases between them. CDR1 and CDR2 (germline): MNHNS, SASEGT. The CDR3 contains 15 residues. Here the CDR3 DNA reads TGTGCCAGCAGTGTCTGGGGCCTCAGGAGTGAAAAACTGTTTTTT. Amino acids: CASSVWGLRSEKLFF.

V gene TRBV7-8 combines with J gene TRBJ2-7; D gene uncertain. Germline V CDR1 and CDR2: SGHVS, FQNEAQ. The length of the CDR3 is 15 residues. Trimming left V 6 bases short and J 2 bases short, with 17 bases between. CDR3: CASRLSPGGTYEQYF. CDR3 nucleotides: TGTGCCAGCAGACTCAGTCCAGGTGGAACCTACGAGCAGTACTTC. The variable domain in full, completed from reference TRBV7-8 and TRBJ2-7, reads GAGVSQSPRYKVAKRGQDVALRCDPISGHVSLFWYQQALGQGPEFLTYFQNEAQLDKSGLPSDRFFAERPEGSVSTLKIQRTQQEDSAVYLCASRLSPGGTYEQYFGPGTRLTVT.

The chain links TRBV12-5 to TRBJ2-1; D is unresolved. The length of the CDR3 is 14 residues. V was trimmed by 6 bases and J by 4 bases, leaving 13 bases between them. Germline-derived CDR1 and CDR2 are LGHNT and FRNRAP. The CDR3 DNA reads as TGTGCTAGTGGCCCCCAAGCAATTTACAATGAGCAGTTCTTC. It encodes CASGPQAIYNEQFF.

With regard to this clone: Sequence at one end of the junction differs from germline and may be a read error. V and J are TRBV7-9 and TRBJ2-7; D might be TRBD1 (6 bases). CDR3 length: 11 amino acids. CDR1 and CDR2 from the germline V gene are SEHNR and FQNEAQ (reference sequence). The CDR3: CSSSDRYEQYF. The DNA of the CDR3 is TGTTCCAGCAGCGACAGGTACGAGCAGTACTTC.

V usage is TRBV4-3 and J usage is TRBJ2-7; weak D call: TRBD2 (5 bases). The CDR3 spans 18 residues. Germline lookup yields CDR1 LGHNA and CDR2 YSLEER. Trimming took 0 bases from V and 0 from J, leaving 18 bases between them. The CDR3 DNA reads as TGCGCCAGCAGCCAAGACGTCCCTCGAACGGGGAGCTCCTACGAGCAGTACTTC. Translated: CASSQDVPRTGSSYEQYF.

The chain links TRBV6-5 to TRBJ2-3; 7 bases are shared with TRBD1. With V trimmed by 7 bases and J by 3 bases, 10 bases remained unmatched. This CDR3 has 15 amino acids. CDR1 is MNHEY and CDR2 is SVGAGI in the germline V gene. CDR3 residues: CASTAGGASTDTQYF. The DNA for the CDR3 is TGTGCCAGCACAGCAGGGGGTGCATCAACAGATACGCAGTATTTT.

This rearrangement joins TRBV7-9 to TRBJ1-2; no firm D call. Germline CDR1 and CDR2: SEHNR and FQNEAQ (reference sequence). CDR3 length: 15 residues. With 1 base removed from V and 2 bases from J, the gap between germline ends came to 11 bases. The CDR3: CASSLGTAGNYGYTF. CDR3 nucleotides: TGTGCCAGCAGCTTAGGAACAGCCGGCAACTATGGCTACACCTTC. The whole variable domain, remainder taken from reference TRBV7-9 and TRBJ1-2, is DTGVSQNPRHKITKRGQNVTFRCDPISEHNRLYWYRQTLGQGPEFLTYFQNEAQLEKSRLLSDRFSAERPKGSFSTLEIQRTEQGDSAMYLCASSLGTAGNYGYTFGSGTRLTVV.

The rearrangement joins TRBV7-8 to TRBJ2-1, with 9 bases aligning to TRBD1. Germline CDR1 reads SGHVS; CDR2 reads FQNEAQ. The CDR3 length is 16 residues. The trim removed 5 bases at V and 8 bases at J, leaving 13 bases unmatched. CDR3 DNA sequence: TGTGCCAGCAGCAGATACCGGGACAGGGTGAGGGATGAGCAGTTCTTC. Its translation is CASSRYRDRVRDEQFF.

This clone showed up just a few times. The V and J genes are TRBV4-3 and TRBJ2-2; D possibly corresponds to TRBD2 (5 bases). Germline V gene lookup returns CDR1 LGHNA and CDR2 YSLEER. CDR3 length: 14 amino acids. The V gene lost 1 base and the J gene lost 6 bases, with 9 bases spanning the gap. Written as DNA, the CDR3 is TGCGCCAGCAGCCAAGTTGTTAGCGCCGGGGAGCTGTTTTTT. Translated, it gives CASSQVVSAGELFF.

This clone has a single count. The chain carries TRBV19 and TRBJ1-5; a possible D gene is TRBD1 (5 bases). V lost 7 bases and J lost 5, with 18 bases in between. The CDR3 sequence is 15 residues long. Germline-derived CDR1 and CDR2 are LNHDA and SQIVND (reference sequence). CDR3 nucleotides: TGTGCCAGTACCTCCACGAGGCAGGGCTATCAGCCCCAGCATTTT. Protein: CASTSTRQGYQPQHF.

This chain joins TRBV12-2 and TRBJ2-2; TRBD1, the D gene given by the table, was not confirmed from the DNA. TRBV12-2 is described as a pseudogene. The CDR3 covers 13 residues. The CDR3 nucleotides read TGTGCAAGTCGCCTAACAGGGGCCGGGGAGCTGTTTTTT. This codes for CASRLTGAGELFF.

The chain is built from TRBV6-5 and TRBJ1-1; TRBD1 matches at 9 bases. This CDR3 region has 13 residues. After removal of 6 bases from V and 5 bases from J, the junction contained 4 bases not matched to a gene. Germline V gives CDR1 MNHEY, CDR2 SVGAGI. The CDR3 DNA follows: TGTGCCAGCAGCCGCGGACAGGGGACTGAAGCTTTCTTT. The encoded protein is CASSRGQGTEAFF.

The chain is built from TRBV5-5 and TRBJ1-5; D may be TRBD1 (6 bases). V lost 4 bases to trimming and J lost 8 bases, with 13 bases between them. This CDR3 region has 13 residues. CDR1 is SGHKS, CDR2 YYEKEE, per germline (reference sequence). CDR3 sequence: CASSLQGFEPQHF. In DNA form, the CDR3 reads TGTGCCAGCAGCCTACAGGGTTTTGAGCCCCAGCATTTT.

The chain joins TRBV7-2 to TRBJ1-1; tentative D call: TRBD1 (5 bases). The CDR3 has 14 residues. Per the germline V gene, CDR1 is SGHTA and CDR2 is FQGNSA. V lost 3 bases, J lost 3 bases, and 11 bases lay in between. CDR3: CASSLGRGYTEAFF. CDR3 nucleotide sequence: TGTGCCAGCAGCTTGGGAAGGGGCTACACTGAAGCTTTCTTT.

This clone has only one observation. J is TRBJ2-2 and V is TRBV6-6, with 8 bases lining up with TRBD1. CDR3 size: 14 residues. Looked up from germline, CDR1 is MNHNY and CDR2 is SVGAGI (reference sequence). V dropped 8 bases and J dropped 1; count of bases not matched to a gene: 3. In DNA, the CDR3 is TGTGCCAGCCTCGGGACAGGGAACACCGGGGAGCTGTTTTTT. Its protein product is CASLGTGNTGELFF.

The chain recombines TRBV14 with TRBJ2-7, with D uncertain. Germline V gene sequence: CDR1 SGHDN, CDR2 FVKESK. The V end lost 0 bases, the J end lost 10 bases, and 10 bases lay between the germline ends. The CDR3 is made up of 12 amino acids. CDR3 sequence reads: CASSQDNRGQYF. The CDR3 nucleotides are TGTGCCAGCAGCCAAGATAATCGAGGCCAGTACTTC.